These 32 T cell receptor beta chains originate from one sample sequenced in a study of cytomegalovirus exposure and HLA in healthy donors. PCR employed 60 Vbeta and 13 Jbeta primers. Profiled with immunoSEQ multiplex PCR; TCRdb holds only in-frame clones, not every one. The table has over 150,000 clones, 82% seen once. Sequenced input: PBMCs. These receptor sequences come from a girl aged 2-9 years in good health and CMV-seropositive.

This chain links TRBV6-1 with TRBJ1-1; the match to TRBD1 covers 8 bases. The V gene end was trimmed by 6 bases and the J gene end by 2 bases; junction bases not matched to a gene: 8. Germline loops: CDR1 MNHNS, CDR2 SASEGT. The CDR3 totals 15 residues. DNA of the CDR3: TGTGCCAGCAGGACCATATCAGGGGGCAACACTGAAGCTTTCTTT. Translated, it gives CASRTISGGNTEAFF.

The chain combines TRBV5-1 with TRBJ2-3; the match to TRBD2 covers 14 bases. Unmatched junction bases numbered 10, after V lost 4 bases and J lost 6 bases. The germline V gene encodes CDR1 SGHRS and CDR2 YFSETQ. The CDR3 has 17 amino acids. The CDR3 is CASSLGLAGGPGDTQYF. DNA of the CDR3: TGCGCCAGCAGCCTTGGACTAGCGGGAGGCCCAGGGGATACGCAGTATTTT.

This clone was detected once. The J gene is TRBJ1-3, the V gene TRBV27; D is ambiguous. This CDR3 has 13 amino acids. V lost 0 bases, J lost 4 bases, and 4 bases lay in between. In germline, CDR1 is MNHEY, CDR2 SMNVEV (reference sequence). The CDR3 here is CASSLSAGNTIYF. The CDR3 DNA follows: TGTGCCAGCAGTTTATCAGCCGGAAACACCATATATTTT.

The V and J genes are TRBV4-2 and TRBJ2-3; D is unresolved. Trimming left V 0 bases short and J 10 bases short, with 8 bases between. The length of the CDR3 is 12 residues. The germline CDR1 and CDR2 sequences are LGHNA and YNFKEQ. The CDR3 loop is CASSQDARAQYF. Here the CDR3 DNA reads TGTGCCAGCAGCCAAGATGCCCGGGCGCAGTATTTT.

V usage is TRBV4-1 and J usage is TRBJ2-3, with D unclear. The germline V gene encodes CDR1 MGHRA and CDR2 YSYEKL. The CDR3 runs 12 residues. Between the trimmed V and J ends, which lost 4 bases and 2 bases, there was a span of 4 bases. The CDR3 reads CASSPPTDTQYF. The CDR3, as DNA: TGCGCCAGCAGCCCTCCCACAGATACGCAGTATTTT.

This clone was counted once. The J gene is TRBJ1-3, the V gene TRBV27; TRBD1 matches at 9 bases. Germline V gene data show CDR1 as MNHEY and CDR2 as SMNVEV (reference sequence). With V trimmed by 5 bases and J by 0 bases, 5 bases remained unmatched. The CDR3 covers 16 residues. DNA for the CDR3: TGTGCCAGCAGTCTCACAGGGGGCCTCTCTGGAAACACCATATATTTT. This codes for CASSLTGGLSGNTIYF.

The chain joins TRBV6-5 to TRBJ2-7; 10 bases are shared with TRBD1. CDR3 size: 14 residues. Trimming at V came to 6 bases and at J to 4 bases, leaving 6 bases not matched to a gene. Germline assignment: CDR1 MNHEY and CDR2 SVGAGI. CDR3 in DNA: TGTGCCAGCAGGATAGGGACAGGGGCGTACGAGCAGTACTTC. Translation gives CASRIGTGAYEQYF.

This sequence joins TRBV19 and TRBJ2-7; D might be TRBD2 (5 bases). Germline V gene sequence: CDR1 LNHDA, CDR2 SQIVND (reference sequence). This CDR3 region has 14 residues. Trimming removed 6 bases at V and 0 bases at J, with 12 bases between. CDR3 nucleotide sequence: TGTGCCAGTAGCCCGGGGTTTAGCTCCTACGAGCAGTACTTC. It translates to CASSPGFSSYEQYF.

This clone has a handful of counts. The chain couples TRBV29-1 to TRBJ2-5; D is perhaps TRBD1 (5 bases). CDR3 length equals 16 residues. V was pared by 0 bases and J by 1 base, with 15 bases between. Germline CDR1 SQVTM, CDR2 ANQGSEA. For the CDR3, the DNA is TGCAGCGTTGAAGATCTTAAAGGACAACCCCAAGAGACCCAGTACTTC. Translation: CSVEDLKGQPQETQYF. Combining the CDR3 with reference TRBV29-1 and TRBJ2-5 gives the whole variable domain SAVISQKPSRDICQRGTSLTIQCQVDSQVTMMFWYRQQPGQSLTLIATANQGSEATYESGFVIDKFPISRPNLTFSTLTVSNMSPEDSSIYLCSVEDLKGQPQETQYFGPGTRLLVL.

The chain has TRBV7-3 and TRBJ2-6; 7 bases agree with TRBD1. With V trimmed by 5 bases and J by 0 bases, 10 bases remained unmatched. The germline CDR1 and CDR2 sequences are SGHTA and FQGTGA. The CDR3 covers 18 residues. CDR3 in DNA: TGTGCCAGCAGCCTTCCGGGACAGTCACTCTCTGGGGCCAACGTCCTGACTTTC. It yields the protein CASSLPGQSLSGANVLTF. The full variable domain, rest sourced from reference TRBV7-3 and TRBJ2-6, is GAGVSQTPSNKVTEKGKYVELRCDPISGHTALYWYRQSLGQGPEFLIYFQGTGAADDSGLPNDRFFAVRPEGSVSTLKIQRTERGDSAVYLCASSLPGQSLSGANVLTFGAGSRLTVL.

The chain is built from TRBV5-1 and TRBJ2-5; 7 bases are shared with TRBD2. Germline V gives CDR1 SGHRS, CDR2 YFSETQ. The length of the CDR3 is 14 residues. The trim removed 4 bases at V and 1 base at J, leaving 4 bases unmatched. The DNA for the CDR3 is TGCGCCAGCAGCGCGGGACTAACCCAAGAGACCCAGTACTTC. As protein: CASSAGLTQETQYF.

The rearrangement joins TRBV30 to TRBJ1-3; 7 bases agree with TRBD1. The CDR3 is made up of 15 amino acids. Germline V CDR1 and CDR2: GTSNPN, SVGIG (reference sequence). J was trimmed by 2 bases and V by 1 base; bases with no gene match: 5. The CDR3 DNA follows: TGTGCCTGGAGTGATACCACAGGGGCTGGAAACACCATATATTTT. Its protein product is CAWSDTTGAGNTIYF.

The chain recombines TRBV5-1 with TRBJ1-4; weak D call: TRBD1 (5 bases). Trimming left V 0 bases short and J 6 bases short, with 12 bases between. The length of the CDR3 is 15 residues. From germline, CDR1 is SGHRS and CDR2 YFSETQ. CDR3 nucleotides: TGCGCCAGCAGCTTGGGCGGCAGGGCGGATGAAAAACTGTTTTTT. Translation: CASSLGGRADEKLFF.

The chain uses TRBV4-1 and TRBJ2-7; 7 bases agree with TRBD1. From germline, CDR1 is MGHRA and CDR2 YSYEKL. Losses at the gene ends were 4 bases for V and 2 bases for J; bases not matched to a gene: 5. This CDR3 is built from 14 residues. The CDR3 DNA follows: TGCGCCAGCAGCCCTGAGCAGGGGGCCTACGAGCAGTACTTC. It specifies CASSPEQGAYEQYF.

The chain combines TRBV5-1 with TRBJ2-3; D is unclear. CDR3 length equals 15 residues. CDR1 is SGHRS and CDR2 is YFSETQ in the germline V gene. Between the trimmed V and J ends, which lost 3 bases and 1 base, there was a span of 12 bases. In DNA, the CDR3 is TGCGCCAGCAGCTCATCTAGTGCCGGCACAGATACGCAGTATTTT. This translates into CASSSSSAGTDTQYF.

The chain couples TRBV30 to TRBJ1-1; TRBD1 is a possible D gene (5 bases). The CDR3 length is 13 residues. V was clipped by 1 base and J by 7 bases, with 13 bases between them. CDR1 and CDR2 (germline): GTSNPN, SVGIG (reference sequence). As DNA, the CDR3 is TGTGCCTGGAGTGCCAAGACAGTCTTTGAAGCTTTCTTT. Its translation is CAWSAKTVFEAFF.

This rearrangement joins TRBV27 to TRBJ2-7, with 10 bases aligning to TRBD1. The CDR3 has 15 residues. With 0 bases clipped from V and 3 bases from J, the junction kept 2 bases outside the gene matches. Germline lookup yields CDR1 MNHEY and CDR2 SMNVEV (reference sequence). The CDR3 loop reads CASSLSGDRGYEQYF. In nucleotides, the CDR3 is TGTGCCAGCAGTTTATCTGGGGACAGGGGCTACGAGCAGTACTTC.

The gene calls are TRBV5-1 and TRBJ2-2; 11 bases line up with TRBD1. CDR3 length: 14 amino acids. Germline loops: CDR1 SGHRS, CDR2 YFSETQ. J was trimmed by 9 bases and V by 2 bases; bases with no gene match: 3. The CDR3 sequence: CASSFGQGAWELFF. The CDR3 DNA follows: TGCGCCAGCAGCTTCGGACAGGGGGCCTGGGAGCTGTTTTTT.

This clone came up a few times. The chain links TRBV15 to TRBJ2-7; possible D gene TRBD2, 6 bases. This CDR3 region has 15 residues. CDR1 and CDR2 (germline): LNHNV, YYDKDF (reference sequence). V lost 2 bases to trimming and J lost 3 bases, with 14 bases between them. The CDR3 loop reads CATSRHSGSFYEQYF. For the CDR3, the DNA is TGTGCCACCAGCAGACACTCCGGGAGCTTCTACGAGCAGTACTTC.

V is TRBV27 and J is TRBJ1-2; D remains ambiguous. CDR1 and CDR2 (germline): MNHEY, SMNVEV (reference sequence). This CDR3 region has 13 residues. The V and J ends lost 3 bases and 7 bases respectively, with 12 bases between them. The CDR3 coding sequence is TGTGCCAGCAGTTTGGGAGCGACAACTGGCTACACCTTC. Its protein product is CASSLGATTGYTF.

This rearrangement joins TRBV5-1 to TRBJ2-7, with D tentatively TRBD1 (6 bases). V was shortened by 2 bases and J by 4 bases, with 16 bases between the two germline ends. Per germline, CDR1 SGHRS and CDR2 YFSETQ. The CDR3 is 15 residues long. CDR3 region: CASSLYRARQYEQYF. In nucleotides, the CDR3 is TGCGCCAGCAGCTTATACAGGGCCCGCCAATACGAGCAGTACTTC.

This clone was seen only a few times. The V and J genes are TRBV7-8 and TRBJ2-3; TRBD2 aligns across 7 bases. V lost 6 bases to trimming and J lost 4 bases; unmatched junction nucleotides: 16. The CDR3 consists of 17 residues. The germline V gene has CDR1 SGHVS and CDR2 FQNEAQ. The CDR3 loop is CASRPKRGGIVADTQYF. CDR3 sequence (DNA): TGTGCCAGCAGGCCCAAGAGGGGAGGGATTGTTGCAGATACGCAGTATTTT.

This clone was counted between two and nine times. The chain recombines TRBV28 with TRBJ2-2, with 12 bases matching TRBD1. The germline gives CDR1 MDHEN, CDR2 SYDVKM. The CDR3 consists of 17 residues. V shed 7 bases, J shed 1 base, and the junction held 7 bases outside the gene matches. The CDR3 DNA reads TGTGCCAGCAACACCGGGACAGGGGGCTGGAACACCGGGGAGCTGTTTTTT. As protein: CASNTGTGGWNTGELFF.

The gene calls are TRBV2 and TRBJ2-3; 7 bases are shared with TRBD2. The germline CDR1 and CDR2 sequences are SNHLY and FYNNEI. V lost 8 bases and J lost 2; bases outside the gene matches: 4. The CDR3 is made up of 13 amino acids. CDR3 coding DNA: TGTGCCAGCGCGCGGGAGACCACAGATACGCAGTATTTT. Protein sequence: CASARETTDTQYF.

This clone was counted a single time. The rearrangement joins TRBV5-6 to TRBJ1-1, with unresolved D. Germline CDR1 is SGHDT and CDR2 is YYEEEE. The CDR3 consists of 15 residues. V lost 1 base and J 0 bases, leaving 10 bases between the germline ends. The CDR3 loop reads CASSLMNRLNTEAFF. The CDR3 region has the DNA TGTGCCAGCAGCTTGATGAACAGATTGAACACTGAAGCTTTCTTT.

The CDR3: CASSEFGGLRGSLGTEAFF. The CDR3, as DNA: TGTGCCAGCAGTGAATTTGGAGGCCTCAGGGGTAGTTTGGGCACTGAAGCTTTCTTT. The chain links TRBV6-1 to TRBJ1-1, with D tentatively TRBD1 (6 bases). CDR3 size: 19 residues. V was trimmed by 2 bases and J by 4 bases, leaving 26 bases between them. Germline values: CDR1 MNHNS, CDR2 SASEGT.

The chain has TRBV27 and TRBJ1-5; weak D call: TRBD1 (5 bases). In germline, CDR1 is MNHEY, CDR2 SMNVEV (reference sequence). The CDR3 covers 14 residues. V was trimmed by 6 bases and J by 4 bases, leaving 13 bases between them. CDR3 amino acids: CASSQAGLNQPQHF. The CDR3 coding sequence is TGTGCCAGCAGCCAAGCAGGGTTGAATCAGCCCCAGCATTTT.

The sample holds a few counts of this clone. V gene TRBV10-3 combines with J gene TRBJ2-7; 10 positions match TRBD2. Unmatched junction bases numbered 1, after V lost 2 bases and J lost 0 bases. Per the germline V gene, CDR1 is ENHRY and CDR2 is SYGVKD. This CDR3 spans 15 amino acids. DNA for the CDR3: TGTGCCATCAGTGAGACTAGCGGGGCCTCCTACGAGCAGTACTTC. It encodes CAISETSGASYEQYF.

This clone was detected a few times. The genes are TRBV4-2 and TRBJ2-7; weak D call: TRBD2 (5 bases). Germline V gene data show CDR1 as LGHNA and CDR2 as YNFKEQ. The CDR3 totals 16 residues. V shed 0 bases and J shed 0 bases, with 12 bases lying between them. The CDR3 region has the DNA TGTGCCAGCAGCCAAGATCTGGACTTACCCTCCTACGAGCAGTACTTC. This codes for CASSQDLDLPSYEQYF.

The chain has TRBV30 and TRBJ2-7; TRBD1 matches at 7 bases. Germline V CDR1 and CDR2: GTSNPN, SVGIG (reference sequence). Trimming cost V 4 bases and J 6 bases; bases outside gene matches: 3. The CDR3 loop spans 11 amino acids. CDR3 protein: CAWKGGGEQYF. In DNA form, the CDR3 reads TGTGCCTGGAAAGGGGGCGGCGAGCAGTACTTC.

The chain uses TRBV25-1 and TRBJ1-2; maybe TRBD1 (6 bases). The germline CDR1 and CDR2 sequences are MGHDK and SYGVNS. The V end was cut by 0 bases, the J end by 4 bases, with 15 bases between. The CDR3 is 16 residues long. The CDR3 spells CASSEYVPTGVYGYTF. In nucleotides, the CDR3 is TGTGCCAGCAGTGAATATGTCCCGACAGGAGTCTATGGCTACACCTTC.

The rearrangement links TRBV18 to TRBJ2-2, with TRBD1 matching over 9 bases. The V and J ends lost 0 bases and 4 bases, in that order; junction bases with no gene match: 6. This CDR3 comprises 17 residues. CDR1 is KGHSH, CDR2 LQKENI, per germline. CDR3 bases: TGTGCCAGCTCACCACCGACGGGGACAGGGAGCACCGGGGAGCTGTTTTTT. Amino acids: CASSPPTGTGSTGELFF.